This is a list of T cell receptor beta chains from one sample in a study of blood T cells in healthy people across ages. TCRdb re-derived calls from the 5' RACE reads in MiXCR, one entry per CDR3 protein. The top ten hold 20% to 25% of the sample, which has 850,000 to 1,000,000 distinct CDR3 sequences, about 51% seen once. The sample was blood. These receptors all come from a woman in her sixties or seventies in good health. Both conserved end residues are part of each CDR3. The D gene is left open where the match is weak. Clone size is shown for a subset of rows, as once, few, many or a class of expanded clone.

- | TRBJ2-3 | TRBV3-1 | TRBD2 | TGTGCCAGCAGCCAGATAGCGGGGGGACCCACAGATACGCAGTATTTT | CASSQIAGGPTDTQYF
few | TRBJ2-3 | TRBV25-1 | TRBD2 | TGTGCCAGCAGTGAATATAGCGGGGGGCTTGCAGATACGCAGTATTTT | CASSEYSGGLADTQYF
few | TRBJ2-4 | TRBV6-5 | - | TGTGCCAGCAGCCAATCCCTAGCCAAAAACATTCAGTACTTC | CASSQSLAKNIQYF
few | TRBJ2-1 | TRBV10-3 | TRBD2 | TGTGCCATCAGTTGGGGGGTAGCGGGGGAAAATGAGCAGTTCTTC | CAISWGVAGENEQFF
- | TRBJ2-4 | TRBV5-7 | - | TGTGCGGTCGGCAACAAAAACATTCAGTACTTC | CAVGNKNIQYF
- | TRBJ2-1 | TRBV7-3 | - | TGTGCCAGCAGCTTAAGTGAGTACAATGAGCAGTTCTTC | CASSLSEYNEQFF
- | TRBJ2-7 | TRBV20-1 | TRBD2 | TGCAGTGCTAGAGGACTAGCGGGAGTTTACGAGCAGTACTTC | CSARGLAGVYEQYF
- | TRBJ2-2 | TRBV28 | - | TGTGCCAGCAGTTTACTAGGAGCGAACACCGGGGAGCTGTTTTTT | CASSLLGANTGELFF
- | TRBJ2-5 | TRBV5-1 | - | TGCGCCAGCAGCATCGGACGGTTAAAAGAGACCCAGTACTTC | CASSIGRLKETQYF
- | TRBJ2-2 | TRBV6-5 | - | TGTGCCAGTTGTGGACACGTTAACACCGGGGAACTGTTTTTT | CASCGHVNTGELFF
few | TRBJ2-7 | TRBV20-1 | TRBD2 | TGCAGTGCAATCGGGACTACAACCTACGAGCAGTACTTC | CSAIGTTTYEQYF
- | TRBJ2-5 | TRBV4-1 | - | TGCGCCAGCAGCCGCTTGGACTGGGAGACCCAGTACTTC | CASSRLDWETQYF
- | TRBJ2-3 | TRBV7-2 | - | TGTGCCAGCAGCTCAGACGGGAGTGTTACAGATACGCAGTATTTT | CASSSDGSVTDTQYF
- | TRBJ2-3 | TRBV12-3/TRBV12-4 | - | TGTGCCAGCAGTCCCGCACTGACGCAGTATTTT | CASSPALTQYF
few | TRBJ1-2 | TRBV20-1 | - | TGCAGTGCTAGATTGGGGGGCAAAGGAGCTAACTATGGCTACACCTTC | CSARLGGKGANYGYTF
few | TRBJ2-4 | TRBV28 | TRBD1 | TGTGCCAGCAGTCTCCCGGGACAGGGTGGAAACATTCAGTACTTC | CASSLPGQGGNIQYF
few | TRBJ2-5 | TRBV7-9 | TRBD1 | TGTGCCAGCAGCTCTGGACAGGGGGCGTTAGAGACCCAGTACTTC | CASSSGQGALETQYF
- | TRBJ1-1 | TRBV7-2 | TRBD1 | TGTGCCAGCAGCCCCCAGGGGGGATACACTGAGGCTTTCTTT | CASSPQGGYTEAFF
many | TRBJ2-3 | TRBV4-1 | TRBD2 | TGCGCCAGCAGCCACCCCGGGACTATGCCCCCCCAGCCGCAGTATTTT | CASSHPGTMPPQPQYF
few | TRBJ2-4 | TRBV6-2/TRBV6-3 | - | TGTGCCAGCAGTCCTGTAGTTGCGGGAAGCAAAAACATTCAGTACTTC | CASSPVVAGSKNIQYF
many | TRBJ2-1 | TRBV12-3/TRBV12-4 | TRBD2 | TGTGCCAGCAGTTTGGTAGCGGGAGGGAATGGGGAGCAGTTCTTC | CASSLVAGGNGEQFF
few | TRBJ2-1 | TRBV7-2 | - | TGTGCCAGCAGCTTGTCGGACCGCCTAAGCTCGGAGTTCTTC | CASSLSDRLSSEFF
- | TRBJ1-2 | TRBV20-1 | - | TGCAGTGCGCCAAACGGGGCCTATGGCTACACCTTC | CSAPNGAYGYTF
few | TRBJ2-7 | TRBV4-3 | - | TGCGCCAGCAGCCAAGAATATCCTGCCGCCTACGAGCAGTACTTC | CASSQEYPAAYEQYF
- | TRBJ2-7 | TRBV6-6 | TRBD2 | TGTGCCAGCAGTTATACGCCTAGCGGTCCCCACGAGCAGTACTTC | CASSYTPSGPHEQYF
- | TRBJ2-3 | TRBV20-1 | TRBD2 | TGCAGTGCTAGAGTAGCGGGACCGGGGGATACGCAGTATTTT | CSARVAGPGDTQYF
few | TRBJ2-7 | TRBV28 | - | TGTGCCAGCGCTAGGCCAGCCGGCTCCTACGAGCAGTACTTC | CASARPAGSYEQYF
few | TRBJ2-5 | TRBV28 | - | TGTGCCAGCAGTGAGGGGGGCGAGGGGCTCCAAGAGACCCAGTACTTC | CASSEGGEGLQETQYF
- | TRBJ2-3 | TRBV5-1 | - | TGCGCCAACACTGGGAGCACAGATACGCAGTATTTT | CANTGSTDTQYF
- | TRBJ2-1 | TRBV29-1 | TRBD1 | TGCAGCGGTGGACTGACAGGGGCTGGAAGGCAGTTCTTC | CSGGLTGAGRQFF
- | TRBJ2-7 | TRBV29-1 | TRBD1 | TGCAGCGTTGCGTCTGGGACAGGGGGCGACGAGCAGTACTTC | CSVASGTGGDEQYF
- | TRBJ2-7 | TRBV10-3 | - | TGTGCCATCAGTGGGGAGGGGGGCTACGAGCAGTACTTC | CAISGEGGYEQYF
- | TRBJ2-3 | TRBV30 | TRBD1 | TGTGCCAGACAGGGGCCCCGGGTAGATACGCAGTATTTT | CARQGPRVDTQYF
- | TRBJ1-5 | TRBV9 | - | TGTGCCAGCAGTACCGGGACCGATAATCAGCCCCAGCATTTT | CASSTGTDNQPQHF
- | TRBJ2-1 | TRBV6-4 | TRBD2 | TGTGCCAGCAGTGACTCGGCTAGCGGGTACAATGAGCAGTTCTTC | CASSDSASGYNEQFF
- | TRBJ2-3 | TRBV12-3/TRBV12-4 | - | TGTGCCAGCAGAACTAGCAGGAGTAGCACAGATATGCAGTATTTT | CASRTSRSSTDMQYF
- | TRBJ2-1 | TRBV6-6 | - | TGTGCCACGGAGGGGGCGAGCAATGAGCAGTTCTTC | CATEGASNEQFF
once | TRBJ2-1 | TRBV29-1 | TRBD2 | TGCAGCGCCTCCGGGACTAGCGGGACTAATGAGCGGTACTTC | CSASGTSGTNERYF
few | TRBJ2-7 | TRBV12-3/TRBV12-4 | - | TGTGCCAGCAGTTTCGGGGGGCCGGGCGAGCAGTACTTC | CASSFGGPGEQYF
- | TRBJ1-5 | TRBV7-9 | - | TGTGCCAGCAGCTCAGGGGCGGTGGGGCAGCCCCAGCATTTT | CASSSGAVGQPQHF
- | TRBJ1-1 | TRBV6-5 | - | TGTGCCAGCAGTTCGACCAGGGCTAACACTGAAGCTTTCTTT | CASSSTRANTEAFF
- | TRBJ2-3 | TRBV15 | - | TGTGCCACCAGCATCGGACCAGATACGCAGTATTTT | CATSIGPDTQYF
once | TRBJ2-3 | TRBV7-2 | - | TGTGCCAGCAGCTCTATCGGGAGACTCGATACGCAGTATTTT | CASSSIGRLDTQYF
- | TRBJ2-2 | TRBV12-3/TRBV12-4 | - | TGTGCCAGCAGTTTGGAATTGGGGGGACCAAGGACCGGGGAGCTGTTTTTT | CASSLELGGPRTGELFF
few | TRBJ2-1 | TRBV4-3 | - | TGCGCCAGCAGCCAAGGGAGTAGCGTCTACAATGAGCAGTTCTTC | CASSQGSSVYNEQFF
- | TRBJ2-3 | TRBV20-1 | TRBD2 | TGCAGTGCTCATACTAGCGGGAGTAGTGGTACGCAGTATTTT | CSAHTSGSSGTQYF
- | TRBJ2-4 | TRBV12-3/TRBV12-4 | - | TGTGCCAGCCTCTTCGGGCAGGGTCGGGACAAAAACATTCAGTACTTC | CASLFGQGRDKNIQYF
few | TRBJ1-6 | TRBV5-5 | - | TGTGCCAGCAGCTTCCGGGGCAGGGGCGTAAATTCACCCCTCCACTTT | CASSFRGRGVNSPLHF
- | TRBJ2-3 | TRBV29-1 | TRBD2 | TGCAGCGTCCCAAGTAGCGGGAGCACAGATACGCAGTATTTT | CSVPSSGSTDTQYF
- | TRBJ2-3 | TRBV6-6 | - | TGTACCAGCGGGGGGGGACAGGGATACGATACGCAGTATTTT | CTSGGGQGYDTQYF
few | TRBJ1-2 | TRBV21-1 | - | TGTGCCAGCAAGTCTGCGGCGGCCTATGGCTACACCTTC | CASKSAAAYGYTF
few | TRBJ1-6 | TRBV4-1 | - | TGCGCCAGCAGCCAAAAAGGGAGCTCCTATAATTCACCCCTCCACTTT | CASSQKGSSYNSPLHF
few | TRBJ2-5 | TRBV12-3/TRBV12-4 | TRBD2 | TGTGCCAGCAAGGTGCTAGCGGGGGAGACCCAGTACTTC | CASKVLAGETQYF
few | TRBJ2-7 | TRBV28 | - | TGTGCCAGCAGTTTCGGGACTGGGATCTCCTACGAGCAGTACTTC | CASSFGTGISYEQYF